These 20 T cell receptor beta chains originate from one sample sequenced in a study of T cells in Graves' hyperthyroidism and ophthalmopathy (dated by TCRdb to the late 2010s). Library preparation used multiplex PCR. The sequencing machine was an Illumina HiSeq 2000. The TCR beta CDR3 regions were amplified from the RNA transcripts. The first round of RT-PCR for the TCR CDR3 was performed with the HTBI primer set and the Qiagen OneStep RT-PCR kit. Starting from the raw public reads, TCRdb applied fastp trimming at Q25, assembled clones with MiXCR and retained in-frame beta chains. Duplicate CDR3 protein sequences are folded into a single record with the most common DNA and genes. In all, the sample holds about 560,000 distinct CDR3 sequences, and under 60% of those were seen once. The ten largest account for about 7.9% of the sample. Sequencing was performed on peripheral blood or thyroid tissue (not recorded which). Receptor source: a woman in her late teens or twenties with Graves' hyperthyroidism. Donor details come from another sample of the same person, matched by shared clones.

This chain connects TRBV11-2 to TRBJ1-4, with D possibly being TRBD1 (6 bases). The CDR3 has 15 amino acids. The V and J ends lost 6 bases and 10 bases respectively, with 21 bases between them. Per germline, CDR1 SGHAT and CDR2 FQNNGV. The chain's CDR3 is CASSPWRLGAGKLFF. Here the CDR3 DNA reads TGTGCCAGCAGTCCTTGGCGGCTGGGGGCGGGAAAACTGTTTTTT.

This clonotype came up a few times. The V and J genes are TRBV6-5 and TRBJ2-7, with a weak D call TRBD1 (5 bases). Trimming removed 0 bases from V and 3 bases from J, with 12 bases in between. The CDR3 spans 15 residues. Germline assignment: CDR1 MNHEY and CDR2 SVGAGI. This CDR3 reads CASSYSQDRFYEQYF. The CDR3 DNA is TGTGCCAGCAGTTACTCACAGGATAGGTTCTACGAGCAGTACTTC.

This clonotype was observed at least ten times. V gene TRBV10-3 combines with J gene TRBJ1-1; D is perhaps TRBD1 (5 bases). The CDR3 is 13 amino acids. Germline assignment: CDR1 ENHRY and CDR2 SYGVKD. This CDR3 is CAHRSRVNTEAFF. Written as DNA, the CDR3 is TGTGCACATCGGTCCAGGGTCAACACTGAAGCTTTCTTT.

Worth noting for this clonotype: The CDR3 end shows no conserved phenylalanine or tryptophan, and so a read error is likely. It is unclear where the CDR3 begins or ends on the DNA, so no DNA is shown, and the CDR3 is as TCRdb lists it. CDR3 residues: CASSDGLAGL. The gene calls are TRBV2 and TRBJ1-4. The CDR3 extends over 10 residues, inclusive of both ends. Per germline, CDR1 SNHLY and CDR2 FYNNEI.

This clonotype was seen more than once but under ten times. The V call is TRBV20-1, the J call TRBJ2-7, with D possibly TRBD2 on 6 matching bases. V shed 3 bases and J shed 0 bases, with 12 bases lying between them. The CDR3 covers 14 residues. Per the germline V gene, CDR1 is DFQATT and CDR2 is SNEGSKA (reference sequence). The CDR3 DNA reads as TGCAGTGCTAGCCCCGGGAGTCCCTCCTACGAGCAGTACTTC. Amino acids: CSASPGSPSYEQYF.

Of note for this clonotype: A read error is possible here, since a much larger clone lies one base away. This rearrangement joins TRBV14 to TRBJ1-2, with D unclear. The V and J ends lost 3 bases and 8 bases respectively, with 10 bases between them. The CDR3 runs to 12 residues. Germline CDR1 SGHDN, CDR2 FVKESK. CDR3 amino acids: CASSHDRVGYTF. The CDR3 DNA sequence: TGTGCCAGCAGCCATGATAGGGTGGGCTACACCTTC.

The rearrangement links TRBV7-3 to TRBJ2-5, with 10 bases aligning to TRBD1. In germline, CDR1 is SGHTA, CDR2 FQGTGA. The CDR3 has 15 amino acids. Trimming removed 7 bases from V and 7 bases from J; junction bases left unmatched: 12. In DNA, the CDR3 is TGTGCCAGCACCCCAACCGGGACAGGGGACCGGACCCAGTACTTC. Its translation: CASTPTGTGDRTQYF.

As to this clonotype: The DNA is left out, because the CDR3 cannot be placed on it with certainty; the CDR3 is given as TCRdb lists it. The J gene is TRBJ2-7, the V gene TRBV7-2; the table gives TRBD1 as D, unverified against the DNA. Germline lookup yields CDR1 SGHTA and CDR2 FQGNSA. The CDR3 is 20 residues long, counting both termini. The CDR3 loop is CASSFYICSARDSGGDEQCF.

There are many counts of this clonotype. In DNA, the CDR3 is TGTGCCAGCAGCTTCGGTAACACTGAAGCTTTCTTT. Translating gives CASSFGNTEAFF. V and J are TRBV7-9 and TRBJ1-1; no reliable D call. Per germline, CDR1 SEHNR and CDR2 FQNEAQ (reference sequence). The ends were cut back, 3 bases at V and 2 bases at J, with 4 bases in the middle. This CDR3 has 12 residues.

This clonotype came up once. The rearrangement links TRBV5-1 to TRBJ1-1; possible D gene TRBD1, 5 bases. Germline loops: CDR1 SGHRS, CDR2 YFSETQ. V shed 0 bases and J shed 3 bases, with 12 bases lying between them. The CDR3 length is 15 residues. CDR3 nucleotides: TGCGCCAGCAGCTTGGACGAGGGGCGGTACACTGAAGCTTTCTTT. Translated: CASSLDEGRYTEAFF.

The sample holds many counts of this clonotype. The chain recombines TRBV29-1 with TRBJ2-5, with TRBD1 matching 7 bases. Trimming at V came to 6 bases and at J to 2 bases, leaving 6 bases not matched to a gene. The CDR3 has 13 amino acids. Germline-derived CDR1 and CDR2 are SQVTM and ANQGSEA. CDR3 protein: CSVARQGQETQYF. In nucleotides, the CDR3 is TGCAGCGTAGCCCGACAGGGACAAGAGACCCAGTACTTC.

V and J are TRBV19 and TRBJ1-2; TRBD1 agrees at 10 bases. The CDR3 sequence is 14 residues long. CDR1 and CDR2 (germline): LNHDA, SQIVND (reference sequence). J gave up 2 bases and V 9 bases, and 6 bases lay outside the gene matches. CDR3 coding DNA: TGTGCCAGCAGGGCGGGACAGGGGAACTATGGCTACACCTTC. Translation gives CASRAGQGNYGYTF.

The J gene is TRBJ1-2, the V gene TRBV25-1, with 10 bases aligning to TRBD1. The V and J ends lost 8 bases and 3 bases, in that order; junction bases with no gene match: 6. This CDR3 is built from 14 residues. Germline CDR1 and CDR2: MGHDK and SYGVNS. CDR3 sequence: CASGGQGVDYGYTF. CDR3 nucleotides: TGTGCCAGCGGTGGACAGGGGGTTGACTATGGCTACACCTTC.

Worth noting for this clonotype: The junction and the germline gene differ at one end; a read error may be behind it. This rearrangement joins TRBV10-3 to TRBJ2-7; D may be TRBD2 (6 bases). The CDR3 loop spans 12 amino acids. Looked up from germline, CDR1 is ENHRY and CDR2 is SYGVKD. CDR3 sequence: CASSASENEQYF. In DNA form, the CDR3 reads TGTGCCAGCAGTGCTAGCGAGAACGAGCAGTACTTC.

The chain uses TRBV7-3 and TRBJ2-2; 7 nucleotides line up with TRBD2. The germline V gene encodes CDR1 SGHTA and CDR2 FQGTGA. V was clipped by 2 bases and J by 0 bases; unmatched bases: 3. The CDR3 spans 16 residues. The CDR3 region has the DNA TGTGCCAGCAGCTTATTAGCGGGTACGAACACCGGGGAGCTGTTTTTT. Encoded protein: CASSLLAGTNTGELFF.

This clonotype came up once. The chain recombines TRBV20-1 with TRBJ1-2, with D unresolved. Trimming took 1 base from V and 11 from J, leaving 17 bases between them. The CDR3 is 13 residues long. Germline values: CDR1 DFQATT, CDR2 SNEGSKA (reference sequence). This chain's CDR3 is CSARVRGLYWYTF. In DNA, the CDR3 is TGCAGTGCTAGAGTCCGTGGCCTATATTGGTACACCTTC.

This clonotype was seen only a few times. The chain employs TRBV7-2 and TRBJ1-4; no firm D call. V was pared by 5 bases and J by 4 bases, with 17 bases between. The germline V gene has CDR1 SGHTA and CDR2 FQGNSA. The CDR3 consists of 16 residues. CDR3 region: CASSPVRRGGNEKLFF. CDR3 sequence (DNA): TGTGCCAGCAGCCCCGTTAGGAGAGGCGGTAATGAAAAACTGTTTTTT.

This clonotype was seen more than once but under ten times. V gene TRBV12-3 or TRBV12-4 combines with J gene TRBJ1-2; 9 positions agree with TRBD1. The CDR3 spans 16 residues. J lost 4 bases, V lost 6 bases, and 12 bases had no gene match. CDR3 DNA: TGTGCCAGCAGCCTAGAGAGGACAGGGGTTGGCTATGGCTACACCTTC. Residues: CASSLERTGVGYGYTF.

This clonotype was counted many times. The DNA of the CDR3 is TGTGCCATCAGTGAGTACGGGGTCCGTCAGCCCCAGCATTTT. This sequence encodes CAISEYGVRQPQHF. The chain recombines TRBV10-3 with TRBJ1-5; D ambiguous. The CDR3 covers 14 residues. CDR1 is ENHRY, CDR2 SYGVKD, per germline. Trimming left V 1 base short and J 6 bases short, with 10 bases between.

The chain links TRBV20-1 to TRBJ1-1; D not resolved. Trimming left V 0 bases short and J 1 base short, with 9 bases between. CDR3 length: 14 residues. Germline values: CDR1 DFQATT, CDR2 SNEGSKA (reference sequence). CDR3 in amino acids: CSARDFRGNTEAFF. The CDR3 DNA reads TGCAGTGCTAGAGATTTTCGGGGGAACACTGAAGCTTTCTTT.